The rows below give T cell receptor beta chains drawn from one sample of a study of human T cells and chemical hapten exposure. MiXCR, run by TCRdb on the RACE reads, gives a single entry per CDR3 protein. Of about 380,000 distinct CDR3 sequences in the sample, roughly 5% were seen once. Sequenced here: whole blood, sampled in connection with sensitization to the hapten diphenylcyclopropenone (DPC). The receptors originated from a woman between 50 and 59 years old with alopecia areata. Some clones in this sample may be carry-over from other donors' samples. Both conserved end residues are part of each CDR3. A D gene is named only where the DNA matches it firmly. Clone size appears in some rows only: once, few, many, or a class for an expanded clone.

D gene: TRBD1
J gene: TRBJ1-6
V gene: TRBV20-1
clone size: few
CDR3 protein: CSVRDRGNSPLHF
CDR3 DNA: TGCAGTGTCCGGGACAGGGGTAATTCACCCCTCCACTTT

D gene: TRBD1
J gene: TRBJ1-2
V gene: TRBV18
clone size: many
CDR3 protein: CASSRDRQDYGYTF
CDR3 DNA: TGTGCCAGCTCACGGGACAGGCAAGACTATGGCTACACCTTC

D gene: -
J gene: TRBJ1-2
V gene: TRBV12-1
clone size: -
CDR3 protein: CASTSEARKGGYTF
CDR3 DNA: TGTGCCAGCACTTCAGAGGCGCGAAAGGGTGGCTACACCTTC

D gene: -
J gene: TRBJ2-1
V gene: TRBV28
clone size: -
CDR3 protein: CASRTLRVGPRDNEQFF
CDR3 DNA: TGTGCCAGCAGAACCCTACGAGTGGGTCCCAGGGACAATGAGCAGTTCTTC

D gene: -
J gene: TRBJ2-3
V gene: TRBV20-1
clone size: many
CDR3 protein: CSARVPGSDTQYF
CDR3 DNA: TGCAGTGCTAGAGTCCCAGGTTCAGATACGCAGTATTTT

D gene: TRBD2
J gene: TRBJ2-1
V gene: TRBV5-4
clone size: -
CDR3 protein: CASNPGTSGRIHNEQFF
CDR3 DNA: TGTGCCAGCAACCCTGGGACTAGCGGGAGGATTCACAATGAGCAGTTCTTC

D gene: TRBD2
J gene: TRBJ2-7
V gene: TRBV7-2
clone size: many
CDR3 protein: CASSLQRGGYEQYF
CDR3 DNA: TGTGCCAGCAGCTTGCAGCGGGGAGGCTACGAGCAGTACTTC

D gene: -
J gene: TRBJ2-3
V gene: TRBV6-5
clone size: many
CDR3 protein: CASSRNGVTDTQYF
CDR3 DNA: TGTGCCAGCAGTCGAAACGGGGTCACAGATACGCAGTATTTT

D gene: -
J gene: TRBJ1-5
V gene: TRBV20-1
clone size: few
CDR3 protein: CSGEGYGWGNQPQHF
CDR3 DNA: TGCAGTGGGGAAGGATACGGATGGGGCAATCAGCCCCAGCATTTT

D gene: -
J gene: TRBJ2-7
V gene: TRBV4-1
clone size: -
CDR3 protein: CASSQEEQGLSFFSYEQYF
CDR3 DNA: TGCGCCAGCAGCCAAGAGGAACAGGGACTTTCTTTTTTTTCCTACGAGCAGTACTTC

D gene: TRBD1
J gene: TRBJ2-7
V gene: TRBV27
clone size: -
CDR3 protein: CASSSDGQGAYEQYF
CDR3 DNA: TGTGCCAGCAGTTCGGACGGACAGGGGGCATACGAGCAGTACTTC

D gene: -
J gene: TRBJ2-7
V gene: TRBV2
clone size: few
CDR3 protein: CASSERTGVYEQYF
CDR3 DNA: TGTGCCAGCAGTGAACGTACCGGGGTGTACGAGCAGTACTTC

D gene: -
J gene: TRBJ2-2
V gene: TRBV6-2/TRBV6-3
clone size: many
CDR3 protein: CASREAPGELFF
CDR3 DNA: TGTGCCAGCAGAGAGGCACCCGGGGAGCTGTTTTTT

D gene: TRBD2
J gene: TRBJ2-1
V gene: TRBV9
clone size: many
CDR3 protein: CASSASGTSGSNEQFF
CDR3 DNA: TGTGCCAGCAGCGCCTCCGGGACTAGCGGGAGCAATGAGCAGTTCTTC

D gene: TRBD1
J gene: TRBJ2-5
V gene: TRBV28
clone size: -
CDR3 protein: CASSTSGQGASETQYF
CDR3 DNA: TGTGCCAGCAGCACGTCCGGACAGGGGGCATCAGAGACCCAGTACTTC

D gene: -
J gene: TRBJ2-1
V gene: TRBV7-2
clone size: -
CDR3 protein: CASSLVVGGGEQFF
CDR3 DNA: TGTGCCAGCAGCTTGGTCGTCGGGGGCGGTGAGCAGTTCTTC

D gene: TRBD1
J gene: TRBJ2-6
V gene: TRBV6-5
clone size: many
CDR3 protein: CASSKTGGAGANVLTF
CDR3 DNA: TGTGCCAGCAGTAAAACAGGGGGCGCTGGGGCCAACGTCCTGACTTTC

D gene: -
J gene: TRBJ1-1
V gene: TRBV7-3
clone size: many
CDR3 protein: CASSPLGAADIEAFF
CDR3 DNA: TGTGCCAGCAGCCCACTCGGGGCAGCCGACATTGAAGCTTTCTTT

D gene: -
J gene: TRBJ2-5
V gene: TRBV4-3
clone size: few
CDR3 protein: CASSQGAGEETQYF
CDR3 DNA: TGCGCCAGCAGCCAAGGAGCCGGGGAGGAGACCCAGTACTTC

D gene: -
J gene: TRBJ2-7
V gene: TRBV23-1
clone size: many
CDR3 protein: CASSPPGVTPPYEQYF
CDR3 DNA: TGCGCCAGCAGTCCGCCAGGGGTTACACCTCCGTACGAGCAGTACTTC

D gene: TRBD2
J gene: TRBJ2-5
V gene: TRBV28
clone size: -
CDR3 protein: CASSLENLAGLQETQYF
CDR3 DNA: TGTGCCAGCAGTCTGGAGAATCTAGCGGGGCTGCAAGAGACCCAGTACTTC

D gene: -
J gene: TRBJ2-5
V gene: TRBV12-3/TRBV12-4
clone size: few
CDR3 protein: CASSFLQVAQGGQETQYF
CDR3 DNA: TGTGCCAGCAGTTTTCTTCAGGTTGCCCAGGGGGGGCAAGAGACCCAGTACTTC

D gene: TRBD2
J gene: TRBJ2-3
V gene: TRBV20-1
clone size: few
CDR3 protein: CSATSGSYTDTQYF
CDR3 DNA: TGCAGCGCGACTAGCGGGAGTTATACAGATACGCAGTATTTT